Below are 9 T cell receptor beta chains sequenced from a single sample in a study of T cells expressing NK-cell markers. From its re-call of the 5' RACE reads, TCRdb lists each CDR3 protein once, without DNA. The sample totals 200,000 to 300,000 distinct CDR3 sequences; its top ten clones hold around 0.37%. The sequenced sample consisted of blood T cells: a sorted CD56 or NKG2C T cell subset, CD4+ or CD8+ T cells, or bulk PBMC T cells (not recorded which). Receptors were obtained from a young man in good health.

This chain connects TRBV6-1 to TRBJ2-1; the D gene TCRdb calls, TRBD1, cannot be checked with no DNA. Germline V gene lookup returns CDR1 MNHNS and CDR2 SASEGT. The CDR3 contains 14 residues. The CDR3 reads CASSPFGVNNEQFF.

V usage is TRBV19 and J usage is TRBJ2-1; TCRdb designates TRBD2, a call that cannot be tested without DNA. Germline CDR1 reads LNHDA; CDR2 reads SQIVND (reference sequence). The CDR3 is made up of 13 amino acids. The chain's CDR3 is CASSIGAAFEQFF. The full variable domain, completed using reference TRBV19 and TRBJ2-1, is DGGITQSPKYLFRKEGQNVTLSCEQNLNHDAMYWYRQDPGQGLRLIYYSQIVNDFQKGDIAEGYSVSREKKESFPLTVTSAQKNPTAFYLCASSIGAAFEQFFGPGTRLTVL.

The chain is built from TRBV29-1 and TRBJ2-6; the TCRdb D gene call, TRBD1, has no DNA to confirm it. The CDR3 extends over 14 amino acids. Germline lookup yields CDR1 SQVTM and CDR2 ANQGSEA. CDR3 sequence: CSVTGEPGANVLTF.

This rearrangement joins TRBV20-1 to TRBJ1-4; with no DNA, the TCRdb D assignment of TRBD1 cannot be verified. Germline V CDR1 and CDR2: DFQATT, SNEGSKA (reference sequence). The CDR3 totals 13 residues. This chain's CDR3 is CSADRATGEKLFF.

The chain links TRBV20-1 to TRBJ1-2; TCRdb proposes TRBD1, but this gene call is untestable without DNA. Germline assignment: CDR1 DFQATT and CDR2 SNEGSKA (reference sequence). The CDR3 consists of 11 residues. The CDR3: CSTPIVGGYTF.

The V and J genes are TRBV5-4 and TRBJ2-1; TCRdb lists TRBD2, though no DNA is available to test this call. Germline values: CDR1 SGHNT, CDR2 YYREEE (reference sequence). The CDR3 is made up of 13 amino acids. CDR3 region: CASKGLGGNEQFF.

The chain couples TRBV7-9 to TRBJ2-7; TCRdb lists TRBD2, though no DNA is available to test this call. Germline CDR1 reads SEHNR; CDR2 reads FQNEAQ (reference sequence). The CDR3 spans 14 residues. CDR3 sequence reads: CASTSRSGSHEQYF.

This chain links TRBV29-1 with TRBJ2-4; TCRdb's assignment of TRBD1 cannot be checked, as there is no DNA. Germline V lookup: CDR1 SQVTM, CDR2 ANQGSEA. This CDR3 has 14 amino acids. The chain's CDR3 is CSVLQGGAKNIQYF.

V and J are TRBV6-1 and TRBJ2-7; TCRdb's D gene call, TRBD2, goes unchecked for lack of DNA. CDR1 is MNHNS, CDR2 SASEGT, per germline. This CDR3 comprises 15 residues. CDR3 amino acids: CASRPGRAGGYEQYF.